Detailed here is one TCR beta chain. Antigen: not known. Germline V gene lookup returns CDR1 GTSNPN and CDR2 SVGIG (reference sequence). This CDR3 contains 14 residues. The germline V and J ends were trimmed by 3 bases and 3 bases, with 14 bases remaining between them. Only in-frame clones appear in the TCRdb table, and some are missing; sequencing was by immunoSEQ multiplex PCR. The data hold approximately 100,000 clones, with 93% observed a single time. The data derive from a study of siplizumab effects on memory and regulatory T cells. Findings of the study overall: Sequences below about 10^-5 frequency were poorly captured, limiting mapping of alloreactive clones.

V usage is TRBV30 and J usage is TRBJ1-2; tentatively, D is TRBD1 (5 bases). The sample was Tregs sorted from blood. This sequence was found in a human donor in good health. This chain's CDR3 is CAWSHPPRDYGYTF. CDR3 coding DNA: TGTGCCTGGAGCCACCCGCCCAGGGACTATGGCTACACCTTC.